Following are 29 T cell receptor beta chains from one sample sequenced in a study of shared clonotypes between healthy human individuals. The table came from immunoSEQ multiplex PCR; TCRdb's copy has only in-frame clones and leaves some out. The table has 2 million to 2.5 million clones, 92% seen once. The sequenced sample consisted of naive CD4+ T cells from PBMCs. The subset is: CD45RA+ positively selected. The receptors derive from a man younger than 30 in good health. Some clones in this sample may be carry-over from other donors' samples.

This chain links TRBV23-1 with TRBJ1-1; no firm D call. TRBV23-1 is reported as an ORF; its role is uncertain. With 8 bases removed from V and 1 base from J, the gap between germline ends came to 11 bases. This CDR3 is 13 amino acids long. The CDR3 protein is CASPPRANTEAFF. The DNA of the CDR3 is TGCGCCAGCCCCCCGCGGGCGAACACTGAAGCTTTCTTT.

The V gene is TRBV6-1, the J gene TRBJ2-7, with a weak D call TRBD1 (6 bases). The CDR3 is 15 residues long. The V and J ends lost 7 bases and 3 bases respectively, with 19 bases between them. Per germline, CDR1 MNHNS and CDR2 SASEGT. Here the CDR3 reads CASMLATGFYYEQYF. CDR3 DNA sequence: TGTGCCAGCATGTTGGCTACAGGGTTCTACTACGAGCAGTACTTC.

The DNA for the CDR3 is TGCAGCGTTGCTGGGACTAAGATCTACAATGAGCAGTTCTTC. It yields the protein CSVAGTKIYNEQFF. The chain is built from TRBV29-1 and TRBJ2-1; 7 positions match TRBD2. This CDR3 contains 14 residues. V was clipped by 4 bases and J by 3 bases; unmatched bases: 6. The germline V gene has CDR1 SQVTM and CDR2 ANQGSEA.

CDR3 region: CASSARETGRETQYF. CDR3 nucleotides: TGTGCCAGCAGTGCCCGCGAGACAGGGCGGGAGACCCAGTACTTC. The chain recombines TRBV6-1 with TRBJ2-5; TRBD1 matches at 7 bases. J lost 5 bases, V lost 4 bases, and 10 bases had no gene match. The CDR3 is 15 amino acids. Germline lookup yields CDR1 MNHNS and CDR2 SASEGT.

The CDR3 loop reads CASSLAFSSYNEQFF. The CDR3 nucleotides read TGTGCCAGCAGCCTAGCGTTTAGCTCCTACAATGAGCAGTTCTTC. This chain links TRBV4-2 with TRBJ2-1, with D tentatively TRBD2 (5 bases). The V end lost 4 bases, the J end lost 0 bases, and 10 bases lay between the germline ends. The CDR3 length is 15 residues. Germline-derived CDR1 and CDR2 are LGHNA and YNFKEQ.

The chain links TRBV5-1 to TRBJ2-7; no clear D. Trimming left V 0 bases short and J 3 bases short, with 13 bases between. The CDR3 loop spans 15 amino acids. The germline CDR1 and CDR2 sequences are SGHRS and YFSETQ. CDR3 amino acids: CASSLGVSFVYEQYF. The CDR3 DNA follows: TGCGCCAGCAGCTTGGGGGTCAGCTTCGTCTACGAGCAGTACTTC.

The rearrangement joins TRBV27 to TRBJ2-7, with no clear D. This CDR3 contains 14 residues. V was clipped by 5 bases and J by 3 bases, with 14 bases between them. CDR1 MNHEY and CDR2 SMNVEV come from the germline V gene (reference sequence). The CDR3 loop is CASSESVLYYEQYF. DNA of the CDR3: TGTGCCAGCAGTGAATCCGTACTTTACTACGAGCAGTACTTC.

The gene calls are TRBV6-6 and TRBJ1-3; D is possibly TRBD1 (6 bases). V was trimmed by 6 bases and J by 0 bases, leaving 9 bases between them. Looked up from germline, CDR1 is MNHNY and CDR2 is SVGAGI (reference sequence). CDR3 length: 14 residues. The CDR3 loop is CASSRTVSGNTIYF. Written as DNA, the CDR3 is TGTGCCAGCAGCCGGACAGTCTCTGGAAACACCATATATTTT.

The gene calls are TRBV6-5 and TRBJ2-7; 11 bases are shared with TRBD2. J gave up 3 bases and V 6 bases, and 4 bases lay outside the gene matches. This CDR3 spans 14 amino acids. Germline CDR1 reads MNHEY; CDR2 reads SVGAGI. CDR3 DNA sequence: TGTGCCAGCAGACTAGCGGGGGTGGTCTACGAGCAGTACTTC. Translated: CASRLAGVVYEQYF.

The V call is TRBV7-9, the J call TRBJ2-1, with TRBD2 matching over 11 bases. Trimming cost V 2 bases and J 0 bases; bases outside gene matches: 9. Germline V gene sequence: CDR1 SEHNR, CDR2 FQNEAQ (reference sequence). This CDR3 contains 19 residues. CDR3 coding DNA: TGTGCCAGCAGCTTATGGCGTCTAGCGGGAGGACCCTCCTACAATGAGCAGTTCTTC. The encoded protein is CASSLWRLAGGPSYNEQFF.

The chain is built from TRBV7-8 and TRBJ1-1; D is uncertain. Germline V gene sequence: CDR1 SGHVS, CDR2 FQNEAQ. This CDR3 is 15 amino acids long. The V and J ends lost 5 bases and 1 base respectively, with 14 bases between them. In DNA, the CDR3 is TGTGCCAGCAGCGACCACCGTCGGGGGAACACTGAAGCTTTCTTT. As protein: CASSDHRRGNTEAFF.

The CDR3 DNA follows: TGTGCCAGCAGCGTAGAAGTGGGGACAGGGGACACCGGGGAGCTGTTTTTT. Encoded protein: CASSVEVGTGDTGELFF. The V call is TRBV9, the J call TRBJ2-2; the match to TRBD1 covers 10 bases. Germline loops: CDR1 SGDLS, CDR2 YYNGEE. This CDR3 is built from 17 residues. V shed 0 bases, J shed 3 bases, and the junction held 5 bases outside the gene matches. The entire variable domain, with the rest obtained from reference TRBV9 and TRBJ2-2, is as follows: DSGVTQTPKHLITATGQRVTLRCSPRSGDLSVYWYQQSLDQGLQFLIQYYNGEERAKGNILERFSAQQFPDLHSELNLSSLELGDSALYFCASSVEVGTGDTGELFFGEGSRLTVL.

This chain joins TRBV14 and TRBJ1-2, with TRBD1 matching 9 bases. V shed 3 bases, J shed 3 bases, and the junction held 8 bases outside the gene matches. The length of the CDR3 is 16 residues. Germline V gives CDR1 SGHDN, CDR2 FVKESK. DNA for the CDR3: TGTGCCAGCAGCCAGCCGATTGGGGACAGGGACTATGGCTACACCTTC. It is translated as CASSQPIGDRDYGYTF.

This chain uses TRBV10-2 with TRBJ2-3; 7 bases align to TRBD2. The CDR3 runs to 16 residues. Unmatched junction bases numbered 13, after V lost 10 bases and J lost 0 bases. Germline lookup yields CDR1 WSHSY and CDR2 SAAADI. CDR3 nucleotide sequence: TGCGCCACCAAGAAGGCGGCGGGAGTAAGCACAGATACGCAGTATTTT. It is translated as CATKKAAGVSTDTQYF.

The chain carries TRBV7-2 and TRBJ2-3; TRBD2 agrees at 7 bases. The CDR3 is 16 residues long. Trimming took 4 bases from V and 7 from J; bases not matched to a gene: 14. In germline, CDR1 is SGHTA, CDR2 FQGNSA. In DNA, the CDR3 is TGTGCCAGCAGCTCCATTAGCGGCCTCGGGGGGTATACGCAGTATTTT. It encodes CASSSISGLGGYTQYF.

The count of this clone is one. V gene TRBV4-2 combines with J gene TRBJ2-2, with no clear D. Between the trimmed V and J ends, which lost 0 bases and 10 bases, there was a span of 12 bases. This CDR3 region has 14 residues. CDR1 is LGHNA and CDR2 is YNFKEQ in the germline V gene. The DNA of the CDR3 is TGTGCCAGCAGCCAAGAATACGTCCAGGAGGAGCTGTTTTTT. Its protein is CASSQEYVQEELFF.

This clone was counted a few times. The CDR3 DNA sequence: TGCGCCAGCAGTTCTCCAGGGTCCACTGAAGCTTTCTTT. Translation: CASSSPGSTEAFF. The chain couples TRBV5-1 to TRBJ1-1; maybe TRBD1 (5 bases). The ends were cut back, 5 bases at V and 4 bases at J, with 12 bases in the middle. Per the germline V gene, CDR1 is SGHRS and CDR2 is YFSETQ. This CDR3 comprises 13 residues.

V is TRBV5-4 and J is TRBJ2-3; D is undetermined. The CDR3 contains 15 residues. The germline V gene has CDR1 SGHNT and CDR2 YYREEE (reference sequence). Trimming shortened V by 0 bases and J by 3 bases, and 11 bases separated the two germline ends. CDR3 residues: CASSLAAEMTDTQYF. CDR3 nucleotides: TGTGCCAGCAGCTTGGCGGCGGAGATGACAGATACGCAGTATTTT.

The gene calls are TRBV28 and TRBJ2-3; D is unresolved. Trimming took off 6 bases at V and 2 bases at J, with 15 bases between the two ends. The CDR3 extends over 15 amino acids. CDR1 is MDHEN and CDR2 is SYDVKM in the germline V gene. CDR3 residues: CASSGASDHTDTQYF. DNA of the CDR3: TGTGCCAGCAGCGGCGCGTCGGATCACACAGATACGCAGTATTTT.

In DNA form, the CDR3 reads TGTGCCAGCAGCGTAGGCATCGGGTGGGAGGCTCCCTACGAGCAGTACTTC. It encodes CASSVGIGWEAPYEQYF. The chain uses TRBV9 and TRBJ2-7; D might be TRBD2 (6 bases). V was pared by 0 bases and J by 2 bases, with 18 bases between. CDR1 is SGDLS, CDR2 YYNGEE, per germline. There are 17 residues in the CDR3. Full variable domain (remainder filled in from reference TRBV9 and TRBJ2-7): DSGVTQTPKHLITATGQRVTLRCSPRSGDLSVYWYQQSLDQGLQFLIQYYNGEERAKGNILERFSAQQFPDLHSELNLSSLELGDSALYFCASSVGIGWEAPYEQYFGPGTRLTVT.

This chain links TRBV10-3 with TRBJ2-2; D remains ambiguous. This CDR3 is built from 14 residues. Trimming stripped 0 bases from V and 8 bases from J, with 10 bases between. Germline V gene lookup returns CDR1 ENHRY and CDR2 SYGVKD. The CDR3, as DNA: TGTGCCATCAGTGAGTCGAGAGTGACAGGGGAGCTGTTTTTT. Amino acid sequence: CAISESRVTGELFF.

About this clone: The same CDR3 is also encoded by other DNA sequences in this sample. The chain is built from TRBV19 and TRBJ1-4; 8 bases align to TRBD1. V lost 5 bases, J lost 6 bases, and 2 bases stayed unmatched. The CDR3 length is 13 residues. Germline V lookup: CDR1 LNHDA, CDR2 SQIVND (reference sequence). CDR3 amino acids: CASSGTGYEKLFF. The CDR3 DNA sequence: TGTGCCAGTAGTGGGACAGGTTATGAAAAACTGTTTTTT. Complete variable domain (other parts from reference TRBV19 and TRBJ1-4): DGGITQSPKYLFRKEGQNVTLSCEQNLNHDAMYWYRQDPGQGLRLIYYSQIVNDFQKGDIAEGYSVSREKKESFPLTVTSAQKNPTAFYLCASSGTGYEKLFFGSGTQLSVL.

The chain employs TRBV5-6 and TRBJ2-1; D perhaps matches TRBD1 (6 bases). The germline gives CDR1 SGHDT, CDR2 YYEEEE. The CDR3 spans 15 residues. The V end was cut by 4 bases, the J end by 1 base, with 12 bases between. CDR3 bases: TGTGCCAGCAGCCAGGGGTTGGGGTCCTACAATGAGCAGTTCTTC. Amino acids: CASSQGLGSYNEQFF.

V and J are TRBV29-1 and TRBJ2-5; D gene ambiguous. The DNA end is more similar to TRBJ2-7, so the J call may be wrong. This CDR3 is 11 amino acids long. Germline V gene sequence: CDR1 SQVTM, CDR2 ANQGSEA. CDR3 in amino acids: CSVDRRYEQYF. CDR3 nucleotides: TGCAGCGTTGACCGGCGATACGAGCAGTACTTC.

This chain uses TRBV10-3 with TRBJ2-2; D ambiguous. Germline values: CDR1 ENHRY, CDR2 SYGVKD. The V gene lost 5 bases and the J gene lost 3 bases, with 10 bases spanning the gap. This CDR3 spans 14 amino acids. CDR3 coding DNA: TGTGCCATCAGTTCTAAGTCGCACACCGGGGAGCTGTTTTTT. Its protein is CAISSKSHTGELFF.

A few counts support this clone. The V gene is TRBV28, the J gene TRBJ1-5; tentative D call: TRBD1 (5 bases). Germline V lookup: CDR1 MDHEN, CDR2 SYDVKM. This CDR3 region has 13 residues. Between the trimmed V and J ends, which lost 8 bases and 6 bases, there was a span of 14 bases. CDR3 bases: TGTGCCAGCGGGAGGGGACGTGGTCAGCCCCAGCATTTT. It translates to CASGRGRGQPQHF.

CDR3 in amino acids: CASSSGLAASYNEQFF. The CDR3, as DNA: TGTGCCAGCAGCAGTGGACTAGCGGCATCCTACAATGAGCAGTTCTTC. This chain connects TRBV7-9 to TRBJ2-1; 10 bases align to TRBD2. This CDR3 is built from 16 residues. V dropped 5 bases and J dropped 1; count of bases not matched to a gene: 5. The V gene's germline CDR1 is SEHNR and CDR2 FQNEAQ (reference sequence).

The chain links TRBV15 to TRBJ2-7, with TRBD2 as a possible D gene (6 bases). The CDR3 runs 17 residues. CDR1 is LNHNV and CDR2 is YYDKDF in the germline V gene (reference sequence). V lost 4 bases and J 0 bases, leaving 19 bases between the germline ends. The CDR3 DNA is TGTGCCACCAGCAACGCCCGGCGGGGCTCAATCTCCTACGAGCAGTACTTC. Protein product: CATSNARRGSISYEQYF.

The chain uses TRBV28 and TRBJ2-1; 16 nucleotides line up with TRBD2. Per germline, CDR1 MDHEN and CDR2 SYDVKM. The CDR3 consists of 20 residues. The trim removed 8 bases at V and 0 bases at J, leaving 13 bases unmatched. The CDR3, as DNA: TGTGCCAGCCGCGACAATCCGGGACTAGCGGGAGGGAGCTCCTACAATGAGCAGTTCTTC. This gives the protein CASRDNPGLAGGSSYNEQFF.